A single sample is the source of the 13 T cell receptor beta chains below, sequenced in a study of early T cells in non-severe SARS-CoV-2 infection. One entry per CDR3 protein, called by TCRdb with MiXCR from the 5' RACE reads. Of about 77,000 distinct CDR3 sequences in the sample, 16% were seen once. Sequencing was performed on whole blood. Receptor source: an adult who was a healthcare worker with PCR-confirmed SARS-CoV-2 infection or an uninfected control (not recorded which).

The chain employs TRBV30 and TRBJ2-4; the D gene is possibly TRBD1 (6 bases). The CDR3 loop spans 13 amino acids. Germline V gives CDR1 GTSNPN, CDR2 SVGIG (reference sequence). V lost 4 bases and J 9 bases, leaving 16 bases between the germline ends. This chain's CDR3 is CAWNRDIGAIQYF. The CDR3 nucleotides read TGTGCCTGGAACCGGGACATCGGGGCCATTCAGTACTTC.

The DNA of the CDR3 is TGTGCCAGCTCGCGAAGCAGCTCCTACAATGAGCAGTTCTTC. Residues: CASSRSSSYNEQFF. The chain carries TRBV18 and TRBJ2-1; no definite D call. Germline V CDR1 and CDR2: KGHSH, LQKENI. The V and J ends lost 6 bases and 0 bases respectively, with 9 bases between them. This CDR3 has 14 residues. Drawing the rest from reference TRBV18 and TRBJ2-1, the complete variable domain is NAGVMQNPRHLVRRRGQEARLRCSPMKGHSHVYWYRQLPEEGLKFMVYLQKENIIDESGMPKERFSAEFPKEGPSILRIQQVVRGDSAAYFCASSRSSSYNEQFFGPGTRLTVL.

This clonotype has just a few counts. The CDR3 reads CSILQGGSANEQFF. CDR3 in DNA: TGCAGCATCCTACAGGGGGGTTCCGCGAATGAGCAGTTCTTC. V and J are TRBV29-1 and TRBJ2-1, with 8 bases matching TRBD1. The CDR3 is 14 residues long. Germline-derived CDR1 and CDR2 are SQVTM and ANQGSEA. Trimming at V came to 8 bases and at J to 7 bases, leaving 13 bases not matched to a gene.

This clonotype was observed a few times. This chain links TRBV18 with TRBJ2-5; D is undetermined. The CDR3 totals 12 residues. With 6 bases removed from V and 3 bases from J, the gap between germline ends came to 8 bases. The germline V gene has CDR1 KGHSH and CDR2 LQKENI. CDR3 nucleotide sequence: TGTGCCAGCTCCGATCTGAAAGAGACCCAGTACTTC. This codes for CASSDLKETQYF.

J is TRBJ1-5 and V is TRBV12-3 or TRBV12-4; 7 bases align to TRBD1. The CDR3 is 13 residues long. With V trimmed by 5 bases and J by 6 bases, 4 bases remained unmatched. CDR3 region: CASSQTGFQPQHF. In DNA, the CDR3 is TGTGCCAGCAGTCAGACAGGGTTTCAGCCCCAGCATTTT.

This clonotype has just a few counts. The chain is built from TRBV12-3 or TRBV12-4 and TRBJ1-2; TRBD1 might be the D (6 bases). The V gene lost 10 bases and the J gene lost 7 bases, with 22 bases spanning the gap. The CDR3 loop spans 14 amino acids. For the CDR3, the DNA is TGTGCCAACCTAAGGGGGGGACCAGTTGGTGGCTACACCTTC. Translation gives CANLRGGPVGGYTF.

This chain uses TRBV5-8 with TRBJ1-6; D unresolved. The CDR3 is made up of 15 amino acids. Germline CDR1 reads SGHTS; CDR2 reads YDEGEE. V was cut by 0 bases and J by 3 bases, with 7 bases left in between. As DNA, the CDR3 is TGTGCCAGCAGCTTGGGGCAGAGCTATAATTCACCCCTCCACTTT. Protein: CASSLGQSYNSPLHF.

This clonotype appeared a few times. J is TRBJ2-7 and V is TRBV13; TRBD2 matches at 11 bases. The CDR3 totals 14 residues. Germline V gives CDR1 PRHDT, CDR2 FYEKMQ (reference sequence). Trimming removed 2 bases from V and 5 bases from J; junction bases left unmatched: 2. CDR3 in DNA: TGTGCCAGCAGCTTACCTAGCGGGAGGAACGAGCAGTACTTC. Translating it yields CASSLPSGRNEQYF.

This clonotype was seen a few times. CDR3 sequence reads: CSARSGTGTEAFF. The CDR3 DNA follows: TGCAGTGCTAGGTCCGGGACAGGAACTGAAGCTTTCTTT. This chain links TRBV20-1 with TRBJ1-1, with 8 bases aligning to TRBD1. The CDR3 sequence is 13 residues long. Germline V gives CDR1 DFQATT, CDR2 SNEGSKA (reference sequence). J lost 5 bases, V lost 3 bases, and 5 bases had no gene match.

This chain connects TRBV7-6 to TRBJ2-6, with 8 bases that match TRBD1. Germline values: CDR1 SGHVS, CDR2 FNYEAQ. CDR3 length equals 16 residues. V trimming: 5 bases; J trimming: 2 bases; junction bases outside the gene matches: 5. The chain's CDR3 is CASSIGRGPGANVLTF. CDR3 sequence (DNA): TGTGCCAGCAGCATCGGCAGGGGGCCTGGGGCCAACGTCCTGACTTTC.

This clonotype has more than one count but fewer than ten. DNA of the CDR3: TGCGCCAGCAGCATGCTAGGGGAATCTGGCTACACCTTC. It specifies CASSMLGESGYTF. This chain links TRBV5-1 with TRBJ1-2; D is perhaps TRBD1 (5 bases). Germline values: CDR1 SGHRS, CDR2 YFSETQ. Deletions cut 4 bases from V and 7 bases from J, with 14 bases between. The CDR3 has 13 residues.

This clonotype occurred a few times. The chain couples TRBV2 to TRBJ2-3; 7 bases fit TRBD2. V was pared by 3 bases and J by 2 bases, with 5 bases of the junction left unmatched. The CDR3 has 15 amino acids. The germline gives CDR1 SNHLY, CDR2 FYNNEI. This CDR3 is CASSDRAGATDTQYF. The CDR3 bases are TGTGCCAGCAGTGACAGGGCGGGAGCCACAGATACGCAGTATTTT. The full variable domain, its missing parts supplied by reference TRBV2 and TRBJ2-3, is EPEVTQTPSHQVTQMGQEVILRCVPISNHLYFYWYRQILGQKVEFLVSFYNNEISEKSEIFDDQFSVERPDGSNFTLKIRSTKLEDSAMYFCASSDRAGATDTQYFGPGTRLTVL.

This clonotype has more than one count but fewer than ten. The rearrangement uses TRBV5-4 and TRBJ2-1; 11 bases align to TRBD2. The CDR3 runs to 15 residues. Trimming cost V 0 bases and J 8 bases; bases outside gene matches: 4. Germline V gene lookup returns CDR1 SGHNT and CDR2 YYREEE (reference sequence). Written as DNA, the CDR3 is TGTGCCAGCAGCTTGGGACGACTAGCGGGATATGAGCAGTTCTTC. Residues: CASSLGRLAGYEQFF.